Presented here are 16 T cell receptor beta chains from one specimen sequenced in a study of CD8 T cells in Susac syndrome. RNA was extracted with the RNeasy kit, and a quantity of about 0.5 to 1 ug was reverse transcribed using random hexamers. Using its own MiXCR run on the immunoSEQ multiplex PCR reads, TCRdb lists one record per CDR3 protein. The data show about 210,000 distinct CDR3 sequences, approximately 95% seen once. Sequencing was carried out using CD4+ T cells from PBMCs. The receptor set was obtained from a human donor with multiple sclerosis.

V and J are TRBV20-1 and TRBJ2-2; 11 nucleotides align to TRBD2. Germline CDR1 and CDR2: DFQATT and SNEGSKA (reference sequence). The CDR3 spans 14 residues. Trimming took 5 bases from V and 6 from J; bases not matched to a gene: 5. The CDR3 nucleotides are TGCAGTGCTGGGCTAGCGGGGGGATCCGGGGAGCTGTTTTTT. Protein product: CSAGLAGGSGELFF.

The chain has TRBV3-1 and TRBJ2-1; 8 bases match TRBD2. V lost 4 bases to trimming and J lost 4 bases; unmatched junction nucleotides: 6. Germline-derived CDR1 and CDR2 are LGHDT and YNNKEL (reference sequence). This CDR3 comprises 15 residues. This CDR3 reads CASSLGTSHYNEQFF. Written as DNA, the CDR3 is TGTGCCAGCAGCCTCGGGACTAGTCATTACAATGAGCAGTTCTTC.

The chain couples TRBV5-6 to TRBJ2-7, with D perhaps TRBD1 (5 bases). Trimming left V 4 bases short and J 3 bases short, with 17 bases between. This CDR3 has 15 amino acids. Germline loops: CDR1 SGHDT, CDR2 YYEEEE. CDR3 DNA: TGTGCCAGCAGCGCCCCCCACGCAGACAGCTACGAGCAGTACTTC. Its translation is CASSAPHADSYEQYF.

V is TRBV29-1 and J is TRBJ2-3; 10 bases are shared with TRBD2. Per germline, CDR1 SQVTM and CDR2 ANQGSEA. V lost 7 bases, J lost 7 bases, and 11 bases stayed unmatched. There are 14 residues in the CDR3. CDR3 amino acids: CSAGGAGGQNTQYF. In DNA, the CDR3 is TGCAGCGCAGGGGGAGCGGGGGGGCAAAATACGCAGTATTTT.

CDR3 sequence: CASSPPYQETQYF. Here the CDR3 DNA reads TGTGCCAGCTCACCACCTTACCAAGAGACCCAGTACTTC. This sequence joins TRBV18 and TRBJ2-5; no clear D gene. The CDR3 sequence is 13 residues long. Germline V lookup: CDR1 KGHSH, CDR2 LQKENI. Trimming stripped 0 bases from V and 0 bases from J, with 2 bases between.

This chain connects TRBV10-3 to TRBJ1-1; D ambiguous. Per germline, CDR1 ENHRY and CDR2 SYGVKD. The CDR3 extends over 13 amino acids. Deletions cut 0 bases from V and 3 bases from J, with 5 bases between. The DNA for the CDR3 is TGTGCCATCAGTGAGTCGCTGGACACTGAAGCTTTCTTT. Residues: CAISESLDTEAFF.

The chain employs TRBV5-1 and TRBJ2-1, with a tentative D call TRBD1 (5 bases). The CDR3 sequence is 16 residues long. Germline values: CDR1 SGHRS, CDR2 YFSETQ. V lost 2 bases, J lost 5 bases, and 17 bases lay in between. CDR3 in amino acids: CASSFRAPTANNEQFF. The CDR3 coding sequence is TGCGCCAGCAGCTTTCGAGCCCCGACAGCAAACAATGAGCAGTTCTTC.

This clonotype was picked up one time. The V and J genes are TRBV29-1 and TRBJ2-5; D could derive from TRBD1 or TRBD2 (6 bases each). V shed 4 bases and J shed 7 bases, with 16 bases lying between them. CDR1 and CDR2 (germline): SQVTM, ANQGSEA. The CDR3 is 13 residues long. CDR3 in amino acids: CSVAGALRGTQYF. CDR3 sequence (DNA): TGCAGCGTTGCGGGGGCCCTCCGGGGGACCCAGTACTTC. Full variable domain (missing parts from reference TRBV29-1 and TRBJ2-5): SAVISQKPSRDICQRGTSLTIQCQVDSQVTMMFWYRQQPGQSLTLIATANQGSEATYESGFVIDKFPISRPNLTFSTLTVSNMSPEDSSIYLCSVAGALRGTQYFGPGTRLLVL.

The chain joins TRBV2 to TRBJ2-7; no clear D. V was pared by 6 bases and J by 4 bases, with 10 bases between. This CDR3 has 12 residues. Germline-derived CDR1 and CDR2 are SNHLY and FYNNEI. CDR3 loop: CASSLGRYEQYV. The CDR3 DNA sequence: TGTGCCAGCAGCCTCGGCCGGTACGAGCAGTACGTC.

The rearrangement joins TRBV7-8 to TRBJ2-5; tentative D call: TRBD2 (5 bases). The V gene lost 4 bases and the J gene lost 2 bases, with 14 bases spanning the gap. The CDR3 runs 15 residues. Germline V gives CDR1 SGHVS, CDR2 FQNEAQ. The CDR3 protein is CASSYREPRQETQYF. Written as DNA, the CDR3 is TGTGCCAGCAGCTATCGGGAACCTCGGCAAGAGACCCAGTACTTC.

This clonotype appeared a single time. The chain couples TRBV5-4 to TRBJ2-7, with TRBD1 as a possible D gene (6 bases). Deletions cut 4 bases from V and 3 bases from J, with 17 bases between. Germline CDR1 and CDR2: SGHNT and YYREEE (reference sequence). The CDR3 loop spans 15 amino acids. CDR3 residues: CASSPSRGAIYEQYF. CDR3 nucleotides: TGTGCCAGCAGCCCCTCCAGGGGAGCGATCTACGAGCAGTACTTC.

This clonotype has more than one count but fewer than ten. V is TRBV30 and J is TRBJ2-1; 8 bases agree with TRBD2. Germline V gene sequence: CDR1 GTSNPN, CDR2 SVGIG (reference sequence). Germline trimming cut 2 bases from V and 3 bases from J; bases unmatched to any gene: 12. The CDR3 loop spans 17 amino acids. CDR3 bases: TGTGCCTGGAGTACTCTGGCGGGGGGATCGTACTACAATGAGCAGTTCTTC. This translates into CAWSTLAGGSYYNEQFF.

V usage is TRBV7-9 and J usage is TRBJ1-5; 8 positions match TRBD1. Germline CDR1 is SEHNR and CDR2 is FQNEAQ (reference sequence). The CDR3 sequence is 16 residues long. Trimming at V came to 1 base and at J to 2 bases, leaving 4 bases not matched to a gene. CDR3 protein: CASSLGAGGGNQPQHF. Here the CDR3 DNA reads TGTGCCAGCAGCTTAGGCGCAGGGGGCGGCAATCAGCCCCAGCATTTT.

The chain couples TRBV29-1 to TRBJ1-1; TRBD1 matches at 8 bases. With V trimmed by 6 bases and J by 4 bases, 7 bases remained unmatched. The CDR3 runs to 13 residues. CDR1 is SQVTM, CDR2 ANQGSEA, per germline. The CDR3 loop is CSVHPGGSTEAFF. CDR3 nucleotide sequence: TGCAGCGTCCACCCAGGGGGCTCCACTGAAGCTTTCTTT.

The chain employs TRBV6-1 and TRBJ2-3; D is perhaps TRBD1 or TRBD2 (5 bases each). This CDR3 region has 17 residues. V gave up 6 bases and J gave up 0 bases, with 19 bases separating them. Germline CDR1 MNHNS, CDR2 SASEGT. CDR3: CASSRSSGRKSTDTQYF. CDR3 coding DNA: TGTGCCAGCAGCCGGAGCTCGGGGCGAAAGAGCACAGATACGCAGTATTTT.

The chain employs TRBV5-1 and TRBJ2-7; 7 bases are shared with TRBD1. This CDR3 is 14 amino acids long. V was pared by 0 bases and J by 2 bases, with 2 bases of the junction left unmatched. Germline loops: CDR1 SGHRS, CDR2 YFSETQ. CDR3 in amino acids: CASSLETGTYEQYV. CDR3 in DNA: TGCGCCAGCAGCTTGGAGACAGGGACCTACGAGCAGTACGTC.